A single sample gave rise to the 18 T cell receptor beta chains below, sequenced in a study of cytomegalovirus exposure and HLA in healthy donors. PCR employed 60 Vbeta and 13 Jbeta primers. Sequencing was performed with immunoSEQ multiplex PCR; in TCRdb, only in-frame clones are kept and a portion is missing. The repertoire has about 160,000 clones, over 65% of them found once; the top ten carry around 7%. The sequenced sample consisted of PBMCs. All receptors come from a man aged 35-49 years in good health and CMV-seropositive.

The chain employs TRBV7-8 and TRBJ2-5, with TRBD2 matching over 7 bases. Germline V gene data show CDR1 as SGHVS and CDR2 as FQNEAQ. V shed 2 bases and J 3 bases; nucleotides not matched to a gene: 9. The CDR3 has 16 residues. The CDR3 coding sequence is TGTGCCAGCAGCTTACGGCAGCGGGGCACTGAAGAGACCCAGTACTTC. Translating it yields CASSLRQRGTEETQYF.

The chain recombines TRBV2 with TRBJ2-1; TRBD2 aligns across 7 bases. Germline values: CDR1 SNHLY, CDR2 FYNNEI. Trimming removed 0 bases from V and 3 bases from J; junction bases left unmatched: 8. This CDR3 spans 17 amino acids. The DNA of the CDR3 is TGTGCCAGCAGTGAAGCAGAAGGACTAGGCGTCTACAATGAGCAGTTCTTC. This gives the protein CASSEAEGLGVYNEQFF.

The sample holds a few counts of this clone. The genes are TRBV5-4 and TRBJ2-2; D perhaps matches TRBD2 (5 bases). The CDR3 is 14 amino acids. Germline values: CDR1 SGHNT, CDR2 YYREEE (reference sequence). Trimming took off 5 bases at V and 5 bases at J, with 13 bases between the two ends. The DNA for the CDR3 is TGTGCCAGCAGTTTGACAAGGAGGACCGGGGAGCTGTTTTTT. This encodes CASSLTRRTGELFF.

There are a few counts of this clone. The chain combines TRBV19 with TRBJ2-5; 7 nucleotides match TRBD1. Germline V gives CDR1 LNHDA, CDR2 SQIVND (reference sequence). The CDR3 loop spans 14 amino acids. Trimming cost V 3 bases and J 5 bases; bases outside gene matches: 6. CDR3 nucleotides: TGTGCCAGTAGTATCGGCAGGGGGTATGAGACCCAGTACTTC. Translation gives CASSIGRGYETQYF.

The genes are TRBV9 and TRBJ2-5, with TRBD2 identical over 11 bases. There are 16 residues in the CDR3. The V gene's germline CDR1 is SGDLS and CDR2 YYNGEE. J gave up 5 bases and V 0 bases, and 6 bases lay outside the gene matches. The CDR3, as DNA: TGTGCCAGCAGCGTAGTGGGGACTAGCGGCGGTGAGACCCAGTACTTC. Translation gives CASSVVGTSGGETQYF. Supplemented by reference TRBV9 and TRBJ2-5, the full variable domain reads DSGVTQTPKHLITATGQRVTLRCSPRSGDLSVYWYQQSLDQGLQFLIQYYNGEERAKGNILERFSAQQFPDLHSELNLSSLELGDSALYFCASSVVGTSGGETQYFGPGTRLLVL.

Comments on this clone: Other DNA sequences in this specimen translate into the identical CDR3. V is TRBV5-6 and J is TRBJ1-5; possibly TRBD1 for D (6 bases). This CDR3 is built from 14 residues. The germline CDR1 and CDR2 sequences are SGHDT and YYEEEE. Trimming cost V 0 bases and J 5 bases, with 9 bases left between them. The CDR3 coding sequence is TGTGCCAGCAGCTTGGGGACAGCCTATCAGCCCCAGCATTTT. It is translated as CASSLGTAYQPQHF.

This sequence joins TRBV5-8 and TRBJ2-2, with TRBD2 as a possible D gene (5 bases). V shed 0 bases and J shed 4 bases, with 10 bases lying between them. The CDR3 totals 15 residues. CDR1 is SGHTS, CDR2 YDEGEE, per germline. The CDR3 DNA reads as TGTGCCAGCAGCTTGGGGGCCCGGGGCACCGGGGAGCTGTTTTTT. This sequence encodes CASSLGARGTGELFF.

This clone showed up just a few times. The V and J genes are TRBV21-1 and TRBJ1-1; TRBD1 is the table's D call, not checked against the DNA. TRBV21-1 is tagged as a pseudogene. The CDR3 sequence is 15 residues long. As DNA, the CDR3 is TGTGCCAGCAGCTCGGGGACAGGCTTTAACACTGAAGCTTTCTTT. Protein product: CASSSGTGFNTEAFF.

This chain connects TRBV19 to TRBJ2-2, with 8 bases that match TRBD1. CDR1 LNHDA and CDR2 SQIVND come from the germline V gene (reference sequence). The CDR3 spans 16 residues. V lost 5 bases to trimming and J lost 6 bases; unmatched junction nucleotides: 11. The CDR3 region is CASSGGQGVLSGELFF. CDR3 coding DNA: TGTGCCAGTAGTGGAGGACAGGGTGTCTTGTCCGGGGAGCTGTTTTTT.

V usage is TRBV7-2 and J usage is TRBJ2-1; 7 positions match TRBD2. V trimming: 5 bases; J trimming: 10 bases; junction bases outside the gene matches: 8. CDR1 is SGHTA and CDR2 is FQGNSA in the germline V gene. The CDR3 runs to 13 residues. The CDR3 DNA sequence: TGTGCCAGCAGCCCCGGACTAGTCGGGGAGCAGTTCTTC. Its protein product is CASSPGLVGEQFF.

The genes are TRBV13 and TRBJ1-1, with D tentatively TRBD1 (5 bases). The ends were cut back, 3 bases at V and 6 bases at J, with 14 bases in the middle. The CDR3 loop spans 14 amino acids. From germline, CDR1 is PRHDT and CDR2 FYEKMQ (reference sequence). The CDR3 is CASSFASGDPEAFF. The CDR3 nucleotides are TGTGCCAGCAGCTTTGCCTCGGGGGACCCTGAAGCTTTCTTT.

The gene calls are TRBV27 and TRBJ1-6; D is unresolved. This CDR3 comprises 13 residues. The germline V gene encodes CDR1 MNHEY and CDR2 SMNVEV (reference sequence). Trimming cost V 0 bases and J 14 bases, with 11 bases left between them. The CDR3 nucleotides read TGTGCCAGCAGTTTATCCCCCCGACAAGCCCTCCACTTT. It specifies CASSLSPRQALHF.

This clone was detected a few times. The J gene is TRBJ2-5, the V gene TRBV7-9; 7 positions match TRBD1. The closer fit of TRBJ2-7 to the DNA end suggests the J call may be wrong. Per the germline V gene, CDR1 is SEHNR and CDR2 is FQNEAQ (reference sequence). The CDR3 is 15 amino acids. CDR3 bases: TGTGCCAGCAGCTTAGGGGTACAGGGGTCCTACGAGCAGTACTTC. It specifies CASSLGVQGSYEQYF.

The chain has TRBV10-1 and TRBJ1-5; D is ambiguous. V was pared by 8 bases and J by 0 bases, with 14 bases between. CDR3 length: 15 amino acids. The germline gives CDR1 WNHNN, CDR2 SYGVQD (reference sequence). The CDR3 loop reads CASFIMEHSNQPQHF. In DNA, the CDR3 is TGCGCCAGCTTTATTATGGAGCATAGCAATCAGCCCCAGCATTTT.

CDR3 sequence: CASSGGAHSNEKLFF. CDR3 DNA: TGTGCCAGCAGTGGCGGCGCTCATAGTAATGAAAAACTGTTTTTT. V usage is TRBV27 and J usage is TRBJ1-4; D call uncertain. CDR1 MNHEY and CDR2 SMNVEV come from the germline V gene (reference sequence). The CDR3 is made up of 15 amino acids. The V end lost 5 bases, the J end lost 4 bases, and 14 bases lay between the germline ends.

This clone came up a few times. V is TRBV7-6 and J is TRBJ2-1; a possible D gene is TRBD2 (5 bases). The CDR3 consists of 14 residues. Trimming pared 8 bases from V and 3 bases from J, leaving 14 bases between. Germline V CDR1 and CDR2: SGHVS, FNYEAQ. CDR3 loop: CASGRDYNYNEQFF. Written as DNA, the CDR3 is TGTGCCAGCGGACGGGATTACAACTACAATGAGCAGTTCTTC.

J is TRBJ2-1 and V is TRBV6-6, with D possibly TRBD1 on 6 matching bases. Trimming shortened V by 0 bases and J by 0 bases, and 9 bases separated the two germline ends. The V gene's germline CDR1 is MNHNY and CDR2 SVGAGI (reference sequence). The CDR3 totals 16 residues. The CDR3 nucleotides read TGTGCCAGCAGTTACTCGGGGGCCTCCTCCTACAATGAGCAGTTCTTC. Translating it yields CASSYSGASSYNEQFF.

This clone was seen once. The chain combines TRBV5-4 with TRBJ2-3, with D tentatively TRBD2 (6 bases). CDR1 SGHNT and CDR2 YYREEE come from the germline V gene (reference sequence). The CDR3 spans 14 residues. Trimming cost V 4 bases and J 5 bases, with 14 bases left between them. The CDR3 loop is CASSKTSSLDTQYF. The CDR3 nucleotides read TGTGCCAGCAGCAAGACTAGTTCTTTAGATACGCAGTATTTT. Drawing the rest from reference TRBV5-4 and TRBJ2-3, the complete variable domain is ETGVTQSPTHLIKTRGQQVTLRCSSQSGHNTVSWYQQALGQGPQFIFQYYREEENGRGNFPPRFSGLQFPNYSSELNVNALELDDSALYLCASSKTSSLDTQYFGPGTRLTVL.